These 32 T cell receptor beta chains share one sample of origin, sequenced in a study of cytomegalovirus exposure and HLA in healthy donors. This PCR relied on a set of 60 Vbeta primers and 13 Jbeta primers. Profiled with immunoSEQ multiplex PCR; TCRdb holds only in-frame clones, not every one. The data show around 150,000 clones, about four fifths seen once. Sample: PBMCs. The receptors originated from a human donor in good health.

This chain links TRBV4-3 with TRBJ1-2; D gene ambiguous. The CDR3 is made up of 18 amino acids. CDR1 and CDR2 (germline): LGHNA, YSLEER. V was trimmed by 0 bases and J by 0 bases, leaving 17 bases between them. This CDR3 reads CASSQESNSGAANYGYTF. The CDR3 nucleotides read TGCGCCAGCAGCCAAGAATCTAACTCAGGAGCGGCTAACTATGGCTACACCTTC.

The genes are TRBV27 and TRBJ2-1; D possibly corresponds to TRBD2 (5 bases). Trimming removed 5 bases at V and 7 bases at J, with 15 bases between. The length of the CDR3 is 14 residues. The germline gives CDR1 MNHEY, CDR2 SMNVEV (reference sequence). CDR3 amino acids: CASSPLGSGNEQFF. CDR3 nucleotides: TGTGCCAGCAGTCCCCTGGGATCGGGAAATGAGCAGTTCTTC.

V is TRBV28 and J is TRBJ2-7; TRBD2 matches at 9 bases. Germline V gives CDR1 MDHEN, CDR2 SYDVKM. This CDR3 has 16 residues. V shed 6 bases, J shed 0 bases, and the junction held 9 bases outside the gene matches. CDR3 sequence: CASSYLGGRASYEQYF. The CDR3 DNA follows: TGTGCCAGCAGCTACCTTGGCGGGAGGGCCTCCTACGAGCAGTACTTC.

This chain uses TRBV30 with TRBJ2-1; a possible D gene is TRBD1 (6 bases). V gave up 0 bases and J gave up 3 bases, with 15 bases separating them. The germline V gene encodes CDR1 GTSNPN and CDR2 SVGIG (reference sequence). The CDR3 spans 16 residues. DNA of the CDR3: TGTGCCTGGAGTGTTTATGTCAGGGGATTCTACAATGAGCAGTTCTTC. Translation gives CAWSVYVRGFYNEQFF. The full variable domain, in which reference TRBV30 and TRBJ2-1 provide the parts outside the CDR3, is SQTIHQWPATLVQPVGSPLSLECTVEGTSNPNLYWYRQAAGRGLQLLFYSVGIGQISSEVPQNLSASRPQDRQFILSSKKLLLSDSGFYLCAWSVYVRGFYNEQFFGPGTRLTVL.

The CDR3 loop reads CASLTGFRETQYF. In DNA, the CDR3 is TGTGCCAGCCTAACAGGGTTCCGGGAGACCCAGTACTTC. The chain is built from TRBV6-1 and TRBJ2-5, with D maybe TRBD1 (6 bases). This CDR3 comprises 13 residues. Germline V CDR1 and CDR2: MNHNS, SASEGT. Trimming cost V 8 bases and J 5 bases, with 15 bases left between them.

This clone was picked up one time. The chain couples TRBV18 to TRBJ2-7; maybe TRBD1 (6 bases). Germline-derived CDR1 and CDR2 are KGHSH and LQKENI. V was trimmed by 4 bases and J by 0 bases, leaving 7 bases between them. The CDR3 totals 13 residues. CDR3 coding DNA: TGTGCCAGCTCACGACAGGCCTCCTACGAGCAGTACTTC. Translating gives CASSRQASYEQYF.

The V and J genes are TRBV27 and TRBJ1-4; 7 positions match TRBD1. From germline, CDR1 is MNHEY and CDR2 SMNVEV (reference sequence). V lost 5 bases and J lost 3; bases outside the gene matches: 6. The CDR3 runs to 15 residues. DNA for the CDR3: TGTGCCAGCAGTCCAATGGGGACAGCTAATGAAAAACTGTTTTTT. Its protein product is CASSPMGTANEKLFF. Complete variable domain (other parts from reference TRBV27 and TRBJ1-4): EAQVTQNPRYLITVTGKKLTVTCSQNMNHEYMSWYRQDPGLGLRQIYYSMNVEVTDKGDVPEGYKVSRKEKRNFPLILESPSPNQTSLYFCASSPMGTANEKLFFGSGTQLSVL.

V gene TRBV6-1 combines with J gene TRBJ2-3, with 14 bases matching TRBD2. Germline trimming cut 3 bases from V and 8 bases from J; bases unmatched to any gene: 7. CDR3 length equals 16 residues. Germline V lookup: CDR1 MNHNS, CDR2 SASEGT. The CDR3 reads CASSEMGTSGGRTQYF. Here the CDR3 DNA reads TGTGCCAGCAGTGAGATGGGGACTAGCGGGGGTCGTACGCAGTATTTT.

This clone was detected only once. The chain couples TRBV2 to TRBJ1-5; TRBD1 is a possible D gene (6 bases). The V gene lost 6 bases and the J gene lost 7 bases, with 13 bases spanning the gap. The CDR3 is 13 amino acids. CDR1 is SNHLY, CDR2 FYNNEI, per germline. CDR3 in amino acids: CASRWGGYQPQHF. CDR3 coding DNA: TGTGCCAGCAGGTGGGGGGGCTACCAGCCCCAGCATTTT.

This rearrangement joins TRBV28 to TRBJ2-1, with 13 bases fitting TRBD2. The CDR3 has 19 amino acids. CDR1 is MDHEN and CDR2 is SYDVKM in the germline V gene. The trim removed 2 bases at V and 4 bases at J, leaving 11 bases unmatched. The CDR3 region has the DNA TGTGCCAGCAGTTTAGGGACTAGCGGGGTCCCTTTCCCATACAATGAGCAGTTCTTC. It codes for CASSLGTSGVPFPYNEQFF.

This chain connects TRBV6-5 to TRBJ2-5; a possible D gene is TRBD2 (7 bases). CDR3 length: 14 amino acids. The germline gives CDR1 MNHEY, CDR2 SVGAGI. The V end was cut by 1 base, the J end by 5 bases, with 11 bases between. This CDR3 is CASSYLRGGETQYF. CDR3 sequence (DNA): TGTGCCAGCAGTTACTTGAGGGGGGGGGAGACCCAGTACTTC.

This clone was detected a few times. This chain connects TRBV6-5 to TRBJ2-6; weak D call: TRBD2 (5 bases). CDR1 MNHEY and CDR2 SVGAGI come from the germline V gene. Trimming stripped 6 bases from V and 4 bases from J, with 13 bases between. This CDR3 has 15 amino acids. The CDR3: CASRPRATGANVLTF. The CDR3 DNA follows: TGTGCCAGCAGGCCGAGGGCGACCGGGGCCAACGTCCTGACTTTC.

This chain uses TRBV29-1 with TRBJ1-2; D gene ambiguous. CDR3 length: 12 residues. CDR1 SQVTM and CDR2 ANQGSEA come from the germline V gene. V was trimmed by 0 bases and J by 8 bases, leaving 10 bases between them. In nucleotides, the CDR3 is TGCAGCGTTGAAGATCAGGTGGTCGGCTACACCTTC. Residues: CSVEDQVVGYTF.

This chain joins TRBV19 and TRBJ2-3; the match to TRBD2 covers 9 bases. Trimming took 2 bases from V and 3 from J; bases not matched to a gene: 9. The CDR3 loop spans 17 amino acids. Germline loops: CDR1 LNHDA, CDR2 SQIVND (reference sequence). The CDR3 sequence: CASSIRGRGGRTDTQYF. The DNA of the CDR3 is TGTGCCAGTAGTATACGCGGGCGGGGGGGGAGGACAGATACGCAGTATTTT.

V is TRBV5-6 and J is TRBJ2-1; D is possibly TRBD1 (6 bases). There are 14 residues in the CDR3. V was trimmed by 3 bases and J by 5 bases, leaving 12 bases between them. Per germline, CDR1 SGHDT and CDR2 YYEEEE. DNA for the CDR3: TGTGCCAGCAGCTACATACAGGGTCACAATGAGCAGTTCTTC. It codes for CASSYIQGHNEQFF.

The CDR3 bases are TGTGCCAGCAGTTTGGGCAGATACAATGAGCAGTTCTTC. Residues: CASSLGRYNEQFF. The J gene is TRBJ2-1, the V gene TRBV27; no clear D. V was pared by 3 bases and J by 4 bases, with 7 bases between. CDR3 length: 13 amino acids. CDR1 and CDR2 from the germline V gene are MNHEY and SMNVEV (reference sequence).

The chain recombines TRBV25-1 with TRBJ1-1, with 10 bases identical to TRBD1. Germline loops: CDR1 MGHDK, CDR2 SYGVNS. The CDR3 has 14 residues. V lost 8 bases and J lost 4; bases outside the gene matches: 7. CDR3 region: CASGGDRGITEAFF. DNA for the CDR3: TGTGCCAGCGGGGGGGACAGGGGAATCACTGAAGCTTTCTTT. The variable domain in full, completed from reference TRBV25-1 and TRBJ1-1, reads EADIYQTPRYLVIGTGKKITLECSQTMGHDKMYWYQQDPGMELHLIHYSYGVNSTEKGDLSSESTVSRIRTEHFPLTLESARPSHTSQYLCASGGDRGITEAFFGQGTRLTVV.

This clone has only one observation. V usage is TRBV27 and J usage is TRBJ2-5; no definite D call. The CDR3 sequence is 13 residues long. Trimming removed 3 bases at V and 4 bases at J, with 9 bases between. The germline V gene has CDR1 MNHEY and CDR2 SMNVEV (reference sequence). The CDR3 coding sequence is TGTGCCAGCAGTTTGAGTGCTGGAGAGACCCAGTACTTC. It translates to CASSLSAGETQYF.

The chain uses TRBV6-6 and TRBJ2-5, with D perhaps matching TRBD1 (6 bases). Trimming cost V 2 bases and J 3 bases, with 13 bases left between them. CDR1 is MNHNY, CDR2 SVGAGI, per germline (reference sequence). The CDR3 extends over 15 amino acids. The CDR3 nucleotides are TGTGCCAGCAGTTACGGCGCCAGGGGAGAAGAGACCCAGTACTTC. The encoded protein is CASSYGARGEETQYF.

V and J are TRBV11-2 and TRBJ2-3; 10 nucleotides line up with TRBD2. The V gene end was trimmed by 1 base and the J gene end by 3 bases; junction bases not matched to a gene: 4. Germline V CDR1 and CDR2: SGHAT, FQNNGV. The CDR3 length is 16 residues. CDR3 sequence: CASSLGTSGGTDTQYF. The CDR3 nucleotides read TGTGCCAGCAGCTTAGGGACTAGCGGTGGGACAGATACGCAGTATTTT.

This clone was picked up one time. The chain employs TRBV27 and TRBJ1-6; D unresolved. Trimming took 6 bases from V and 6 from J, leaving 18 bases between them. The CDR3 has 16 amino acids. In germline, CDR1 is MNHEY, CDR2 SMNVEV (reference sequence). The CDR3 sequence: CASRPFGLEGNSPLHF. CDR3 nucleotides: TGTGCCAGCAGACCCTTCGGGCTCGAGGGTAATTCACCCCTCCACTTT.

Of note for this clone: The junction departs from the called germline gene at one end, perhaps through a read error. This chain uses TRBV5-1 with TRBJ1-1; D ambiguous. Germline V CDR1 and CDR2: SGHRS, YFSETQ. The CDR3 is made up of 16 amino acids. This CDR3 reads CASTLVWLGGDTEAFF. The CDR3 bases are TGCGCCAGCACCTTGGTATGGCTTGGCGGGGACACTGAAGCTTTCTTT.

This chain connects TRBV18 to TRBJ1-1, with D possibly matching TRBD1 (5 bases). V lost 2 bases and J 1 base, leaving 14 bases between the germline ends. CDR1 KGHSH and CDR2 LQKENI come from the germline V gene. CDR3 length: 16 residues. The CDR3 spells CASSPKVRTTNTEAFF. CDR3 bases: TGTGCCAGCTCACCAAAAGTTAGGACAACGAACACTGAAGCTTTCTTT. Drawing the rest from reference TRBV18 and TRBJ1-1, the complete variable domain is NAGVMQNPRHLVRRRGQEARLRCSPMKGHSHVYWYRQLPEEGLKFMVYLQKENIIDESGMPKERFSAEFPKEGPSILRIQQVVRGDSAAYFCASSPKVRTTNTEAFFGQGTRLTVV.

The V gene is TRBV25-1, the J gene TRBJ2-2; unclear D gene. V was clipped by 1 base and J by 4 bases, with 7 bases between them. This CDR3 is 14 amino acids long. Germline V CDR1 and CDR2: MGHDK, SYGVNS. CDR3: CASSEFASTGELFF. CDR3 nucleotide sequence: TGTGCCAGCAGTGAATTCGCGAGCACCGGGGAGCTGTTTTTT.

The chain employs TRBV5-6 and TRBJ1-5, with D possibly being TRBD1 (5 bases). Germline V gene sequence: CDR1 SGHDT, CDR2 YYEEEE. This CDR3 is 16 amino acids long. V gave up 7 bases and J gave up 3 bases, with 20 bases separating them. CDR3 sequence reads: CASLNWGGGINQPQHF. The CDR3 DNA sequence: TGTGCCAGCCTCAATTGGGGGGGTGGTATCAATCAGCCCCAGCATTTT.

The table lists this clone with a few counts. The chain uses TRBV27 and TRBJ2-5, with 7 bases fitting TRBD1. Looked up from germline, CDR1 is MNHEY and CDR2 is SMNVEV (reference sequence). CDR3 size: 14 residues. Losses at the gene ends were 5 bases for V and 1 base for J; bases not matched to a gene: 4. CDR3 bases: TGTGCCAGCAGTCCGGGACAGTCCCAAGAGACCCAGTACTTC. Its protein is CASSPGQSQETQYF.

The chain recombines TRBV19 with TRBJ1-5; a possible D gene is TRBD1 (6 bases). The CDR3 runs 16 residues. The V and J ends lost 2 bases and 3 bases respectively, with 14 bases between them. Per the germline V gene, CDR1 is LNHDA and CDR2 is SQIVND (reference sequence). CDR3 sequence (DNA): TGTGCCAGTAGTATATTGGGACAACCACACAATCAGCCCCAGCATTTT. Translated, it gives CASSILGQPHNQPQHF.

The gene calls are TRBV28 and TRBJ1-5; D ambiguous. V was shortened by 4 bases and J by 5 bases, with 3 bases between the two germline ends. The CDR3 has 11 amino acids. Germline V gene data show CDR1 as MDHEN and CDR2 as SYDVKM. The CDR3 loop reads CASSSDQPQHF. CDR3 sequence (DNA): TGTGCCAGCAGTTCCGATCAGCCCCAGCATTTT.

The CDR3 region is CASRPTSGTFSEQYF. CDR3 coding DNA: TGTGCCAGCAGGCCAACTAGCGGGACGTTCTCCGAGCAGTACTTC. The chain couples TRBV27 to TRBJ2-7; 10 nucleotides match TRBD2. The germline V gene encodes CDR1 MNHEY and CDR2 SMNVEV (reference sequence). The CDR3 runs to 15 residues. Trimming cost V 6 bases and J 6 bases; bases outside gene matches: 11.

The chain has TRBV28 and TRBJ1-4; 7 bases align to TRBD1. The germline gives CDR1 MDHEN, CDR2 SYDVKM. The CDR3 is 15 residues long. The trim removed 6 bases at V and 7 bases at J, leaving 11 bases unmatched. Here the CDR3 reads CASRPLDRAGEKLFF. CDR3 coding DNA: TGTGCCAGCAGACCCCTCGACAGGGCGGGTGAAAAACTGTTTTTT. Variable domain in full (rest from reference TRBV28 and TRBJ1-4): DVKVTQSSRYLVKRTGEKVFLECVQDMDHENMFWYRQDPGLGLRLIYFSYDVKMKEKGDIPEGYSVSREKKERFSLILESASTNQTSMYLCASRPLDRAGEKLFFGSGTQLSVL.

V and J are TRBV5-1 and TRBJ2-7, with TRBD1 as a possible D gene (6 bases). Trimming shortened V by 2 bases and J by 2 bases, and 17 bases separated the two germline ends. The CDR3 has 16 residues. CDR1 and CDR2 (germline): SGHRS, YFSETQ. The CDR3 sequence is CASSFQGTPTTYEQYF. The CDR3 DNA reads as TGCGCCAGCAGCTTTCAAGGGACACCTACAACCTACGAGCAGTACTTC.

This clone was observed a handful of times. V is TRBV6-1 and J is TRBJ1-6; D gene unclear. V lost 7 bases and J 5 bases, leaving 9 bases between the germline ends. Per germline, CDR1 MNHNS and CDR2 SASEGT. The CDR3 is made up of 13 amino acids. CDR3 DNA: TGTGCCAGCAAAACAGTGGATAATTCACCCCTCCACTTT. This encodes CASKTVDNSPLHF.